This TCR beta chain was profiled in a study of blood T cell repertoires in COVID-19. Study in general: Collection of acute and convalescent COVID-19 samples took place in the United States, Italy and Spain. PBMCs, B-cell-depleted T cells, or T cells provided the cDNA or gDNA that made up the material.

The ends were cut back, 2 bases at V and 2 bases at J, with 13 bases in the middle. The CDR3 contains 15 residues. Per germline, CDR1 MNHEY and CDR2 SMNVEV (reference sequence). As processed by the authors: The authors estimated nucleated cell counts from reference gene primer amplification. TCRdb's table, derived via immunoSEQ multiplex PCR, lists solely in-frame clones and lacks some. That table furnishes V, J and clone size, whereas the DNA furnished D and trimming. The table lists under 150,000 clones, less than 80% of them singletons. The TCR sequence derives from a man between 60 and 75 years old with acute or convalescent COVID-19. Sequencing was performed on peripheral blood. This sequence joins TRBV27 and TRBJ2-7; D perhaps matches TRBD1 (6 bases). The CDR3 protein is CASSLGGRDPYEQYF. For the CDR3, the DNA is TGTGCCAGCAGTTTAGGGGGCAGGGACCCCTACGAGCAGTACTTC.